Listed here are 27 T cell receptor beta chains from one sample, sequenced in a study of cytotoxic CD8 clonotypes in ibrutinib-treated CLL. The data were produced by immunoSEQ multiplex PCR, yet TCRdb's version contains in-frame clones alone and is incomplete. Of approximately 91,000 clones listed, roughly 77% are singletons. The sequenced sample was PBMCs, obtained after 12 months of ibrutinib treatment. Receptors originate from a human donor with chronic lymphocytic leukemia.

The genes are TRBV6-1 and TRBJ2-7; 10 nucleotides line up with TRBD2. Germline V gives CDR1 MNHNS, CDR2 SASEGT. With V trimmed by 1 base and J by 7 bases, 7 bases remained unmatched. CDR3 length equals 15 residues. In DNA, the CDR3 is TGTGCCAGCAGTGAAGGTACCGAACTAGCGGGGGAGCAGTACTTC. Its protein is CASSEGTELAGEQYF.

In its sample, this clone is large. The chain has TRBV4-2 and TRBJ2-5; 7 bases map to TRBD2. The CDR3 totals 16 residues. Looked up from germline, CDR1 is LGHNA and CDR2 is YNFKEQ. Unmatched junction bases numbered 6, after V lost 0 bases and J lost 2 bases. As DNA, the CDR3 is TGTGCCAGCAGCCAAGACCCAGCGGGGACTCAAGAGACCCAGTACTTC. It is translated as CASSQDPAGTQETQYF.

The gene calls are TRBV4-3 and TRBJ2-4; perhaps D is TRBD1 or TRBD2 (5 bases each). In germline, CDR1 is LGHNA, CDR2 YSLEER. This CDR3 comprises 14 residues. Trimming took 0 bases from V and 9 from J, leaving 12 bases between them. The CDR3 here is CASSQDGIGGIQYF. CDR3 in DNA: TGCGCCAGCAGCCAAGATGGGATTGGGGGCATTCAGTACTTC.

The V and J genes are TRBV11-3 and TRBJ2-2; D remains unclear. CDR1 SGHNT and CDR2 YENEEA come from the germline V gene. The V gene lost 1 base and the J gene lost 3 bases, with 3 bases spanning the gap. The CDR3 consists of 13 residues. This CDR3 reads CASSLGHTGELFF. The DNA of the CDR3 is TGTGCCAGCAGCTTAGGTCACACCGGGGAGCTGTTTTTT.

The chain has TRBV7-3 and TRBJ2-1, with 8 bases lining up with TRBD2. Germline values: CDR1 SGHTA, CDR2 FQGTGA. V dropped 5 bases and J dropped 2; count of bases not matched to a gene: 8. The CDR3 consists of 16 residues. The CDR3 nucleotides read TGTGCCAGCAGCCCCCCTCCGGGGGGGCCCTACAATGAGCAGTTCTTC. Its translation: CASSPPPGGPYNEQFF.

The chain employs TRBV5-1 and TRBJ2-2, with 7 bases identical to TRBD1. This CDR3 contains 15 residues. From germline, CDR1 is SGHRS and CDR2 YFSETQ. Trimming cost V 5 bases and J 3 bases; bases outside gene matches: 7. Here the CDR3 reads CASSGSGGDTGELFF. DNA for the CDR3: TGCGCCAGCAGTGGATCAGGGGGTGACACCGGGGAGCTGTTTTTT.

V gene TRBV28 combines with J gene TRBJ2-2, with no clear D. This CDR3 has 12 residues. Trimming removed 7 bases from V and 0 bases from J, with 3 bases in between. Germline CDR1 and CDR2: MDHEN and SYDVKM. CDR3 protein: CASTPNTGELFF. The CDR3, as DNA: TGTGCCAGCACGCCGAACACCGGGGAGCTGTTTTTT.

The genes are TRBV30 and TRBJ1-5, with 7 bases fitting TRBD1. The trim removed 0 bases at V and 5 bases at J, leaving 1 base unmatched. The CDR3 extends over 13 amino acids. CDR1 and CDR2 (germline): GTSNPN, SVGIG (reference sequence). Here the CDR3 DNA reads TGTGCCTGGAGTGTTGGACAGGATCAGCCCCAGCATTTT. It yields the protein CAWSVGQDQPQHF. Together with reference TRBV30 and TRBJ1-5, the CDR3 gives the full variable domain: SQTIHQWPATLVQPVGSPLSLECTVEGTSNPNLYWYRQAAGRGLQLLFYSVGIGQISSEVPQNLSASRPQDRQFILSSKKLLLSDSGFYLCAWSVGQDQPQHFGDGTRLSIL.

The chain carries TRBV19 and TRBJ1-6; D not certain. This CDR3 region has 15 residues. Germline lookup yields CDR1 LNHDA and CDR2 SQIVND (reference sequence). The V and J ends lost 3 bases and 10 bases respectively, with 16 bases between them. CDR3 in DNA: TGTGCCAGTAGTATCTCGGGAGAACGGAGGTCACCCCTCCACTTT. It is translated as CASSISGERRSPLHF.

The chain recombines TRBV7-8 with TRBJ2-7, with D possibly matching TRBD1 (6 bases). The V end lost 4 bases, the J end lost 5 bases, and 12 bases lay between the germline ends. The CDR3 runs 13 residues. From germline, CDR1 is SGHVS and CDR2 FQNEAQ. CDR3 region: CASSSGEWNEQYF. The CDR3 nucleotides read TGTGCCAGCAGCTCAGGGGAGTGGAACGAGCAGTACTTC.

The V and J genes are TRBV7-2 and TRBJ2-7; D gene unclear. The CDR3 totals 11 residues. Germline V gene sequence: CDR1 SGHTA, CDR2 FQGNSA. V lost 5 bases to trimming and J lost 5 bases, with 7 bases between them. The CDR3 DNA reads TGTGCCAGCAGCCCCCTAAACGAGCAGTACTTC. Its translation is CASSPLNEQYF. Variable domain in full (rest from reference TRBV7-2 and TRBJ2-7): GAGVSQSPSNKVTEKGKDVELRCDPISGHTALYWYRQSLGQGLEFLIYFQGNSAPDKSGLPSDRFSAERTGGSVSTLTIQRTQQEDSAVYLCASSPLNEQYFGPGTRLTVT.

This chain connects TRBV2 to TRBJ1-3; no clear D gene. This CDR3 is built from 14 residues. V lost 7 bases to trimming and J lost 0 bases, with 10 bases between them. The V gene's germline CDR1 is SNHLY and CDR2 FYNNEI. The chain's CDR3 is CASTLSPSGNTIYF. As DNA, the CDR3 is TGTGCCAGCACCCTATCCCCCTCTGGAAACACCATATATTTT.

The chain carries TRBV30 and TRBJ2-7, with D perhaps TRBD1 (6 bases). This CDR3 contains 11 residues. Germline V CDR1 and CDR2: GTSNPN, SVGIG (reference sequence). V was trimmed by 7 bases and J by 4 bases, leaving 11 bases between them. The CDR3 loop reads CASTQGYEQYF. As DNA, the CDR3 is TGTGCCTCCACACAGGGATACGAGCAGTACTTC.

CDR3: CASSREGQGGTGELFF. The CDR3 nucleotides are TGCGCCAGCAGCCGCGAGGGACAGGGGGGCACCGGGGAGCTGTTTTTT. The chain is built from TRBV5-1 and TRBJ2-2, with 11 bases aligning to TRBD1. The V and J ends lost 4 bases and 4 bases, in that order; junction bases with no gene match: 6. The CDR3 spans 16 residues. Germline-derived CDR1 and CDR2 are SGHRS and YFSETQ.

The V gene is TRBV12-5, the J gene TRBJ2-3; TRBD2 matches at 14 bases. Germline V gene data show CDR1 as LGHNT and CDR2 as FRNRAP. The V segment lost 6 bases and the J segment 6 bases; nucleotides outside the gene matches: 5. The CDR3 contains 15 residues. The CDR3 reads CASGPGLAGADTQYF. DNA for the CDR3: TGTGCTAGTGGGCCGGGACTAGCGGGAGCGGATACGCAGTATTTT.

This clone was counted once. The chain couples TRBV6-5 to TRBJ1-3; D gene uncertain. The germline V and J ends were trimmed by 2 bases and 1 base, with 6 bases remaining between them. CDR1 is MNHEY and CDR2 is SVGAGI in the germline V gene. The CDR3 has 14 amino acids. CDR3 protein: CASSYDFSGNTIYF. The CDR3 DNA reads TGTGCCAGCAGTTACGACTTTTCTGGAAACACCATATATTTT.

CDR3 DNA sequence: TGTGCCAGCAGCCGCACCGGGACACCAACCAATGAGCAGTTCTTC. It yields the protein CASSRTGTPTNEQFF. The rearrangement joins TRBV6-6 to TRBJ2-1; maybe TRBD1 (6 bases). Trimming removed 6 bases from V and 6 bases from J, with 18 bases in between. The germline V gene encodes CDR1 MNHNY and CDR2 SVGAGI (reference sequence). The length of the CDR3 is 15 residues.

This clone has only a few counts. The rearrangement links TRBV19 to TRBJ2-1; no firm D call. Germline lookup yields CDR1 LNHDA and CDR2 SQIVND (reference sequence). The length of the CDR3 is 11 residues. Trimming left V 4 bases short and J 7 bases short, with 5 bases between. This CDR3 is CASSKTNEQFF. As DNA, the CDR3 is TGTGCCAGTAGTAAAACAAATGAGCAGTTCTTC. Together with reference TRBV19 and TRBJ2-1, the CDR3 gives the full variable domain: DGGITQSPKYLFRKEGQNVTLSCEQNLNHDAMYWYRQDPGQGLRLIYYSQIVNDFQKGDIAEGYSVSREKKESFPLTVTSAQKNPTAFYLCASSKTNEQFFGPGTRLTVL.

The genes are TRBV27 and TRBJ1-2, with TRBD1 matching over 8 bases. With V trimmed by 4 bases and J by 0 bases, 10 bases remained unmatched. Germline CDR1 MNHEY, CDR2 SMNVEV (reference sequence). The CDR3 has 17 residues. CDR3 amino acids: CASSYRQGRGANYGYTF. Written as DNA, the CDR3 is TGTGCCAGCAGTTACCGACAGGGGAGGGGAGCTAACTATGGCTACACCTTC.

The V call is TRBV7-3, the J call TRBJ2-3; D possibly uses TRBD1 or TRBD2 (6 bases each). With 5 bases removed from V and 7 bases from J, the gap between germline ends came to 10 bases. CDR1 SGHTA and CDR2 FQGTGA come from the germline V gene. The CDR3 runs to 12 residues. As DNA, the CDR3 is TGTGCCAGCAGCCCGGGGGCCCATACGCAGTATTTT. Amino acid sequence: CASSPGAHTQYF.

V is TRBV20-1 and J is TRBJ2-1, with D uncertain. CDR1 DFQATT and CDR2 SNEGSKA come from the germline V gene (reference sequence). The CDR3 consists of 11 residues. The ends were cut back, 6 bases at V and 8 bases at J, with 11 bases in the middle. CDR3 protein: CSAQPHDEQFF. Here the CDR3 DNA reads TGCAGTGCCCAGCCCCATGATGAGCAGTTCTTC.

The V call is TRBV7-3, the J call TRBJ2-1; D may correspond to TRBD1 or TRBD2 (5 bases each). The V gene's germline CDR1 is SGHTA and CDR2 FQGTGA. This CDR3 is built from 16 residues. Trimming removed 5 bases at V and 4 bases at J, with 18 bases between. The CDR3 sequence: CASSPRRGDPYNEQFF. The CDR3 region has the DNA TGTGCCAGCAGCCCACGTCGGGGCGATCCTTACAATGAGCAGTTCTTC.

This chain links TRBV6-5 with TRBJ2-5; 9 bases align to TRBD1. V shed 7 bases, J shed 4 bases, and the junction held 7 bases outside the gene matches. The CDR3 extends over 14 amino acids. The germline CDR1 and CDR2 sequences are MNHEY and SVGAGI. CDR3: CASTGQGRRETQYF. The CDR3 DNA is TGTGCCAGCACAGGACAGGGGCGGCGAGAGACCCAGTACTTC.

This clone was observed a single time. This rearrangement joins TRBV5-1 to TRBJ2-6; no clear D. The V gene's germline CDR1 is SGHRS and CDR2 YFSETQ. CDR3 length: 13 residues. Trimming pared 2 bases from V and 9 bases from J, leaving 9 bases between. The CDR3 spells CASSFAEDNVLTF. The CDR3 DNA follows: TGCGCCAGCAGCTTCGCGGAAGACAACGTCCTGACTTTC.

V gene TRBV28 combines with J gene TRBJ2-1; D ambiguous. The V gene lost 6 bases and the J gene lost 2 bases, with 14 bases spanning the gap. CDR1 MDHEN and CDR2 SYDVKM come from the germline V gene. The CDR3 loop spans 15 amino acids. The chain's CDR3 is CASSHSGRTYNEQFF. The CDR3 DNA reads as TGTGCCAGCAGCCACTCCGGGCGCACCTACAATGAGCAGTTCTTC.

This clone has just one count. This rearrangement joins TRBV19 to TRBJ1-2, with TRBD1 identical over 11 bases. This CDR3 has 14 amino acids. The junction had 0 bases not matched to a gene; V was cut back by 5 bases and J by 1 base. CDR1 LNHDA and CDR2 SQIVND come from the germline V gene (reference sequence). The CDR3 DNA reads TGTGCCAGTAGTGGGACAGGGGGTAACTATGGCTACACCTTC. Amino acid sequence: CASSGTGGNYGYTF. Using reference TRBV19 and TRBJ1-2 for the parts outside the CDR3, the full variable domain is DGGITQSPKYLFRKEGQNVTLSCEQNLNHDAMYWYRQDPGQGLRLIYYSQIVNDFQKGDIAEGYSVSREKKESFPLTVTSAQKNPTAFYLCASSGTGGNYGYTFGSGTRLTVV.

This clone has a single count. This chain connects TRBV7-2 to TRBJ2-3, with D perhaps matching TRBD2 (5 bases). Per the germline V gene, CDR1 is SGHTA and CDR2 is FQGNSA. This CDR3 has 14 amino acids. Deletions cut 0 bases from V and 8 bases from J, with 12 bases between. CDR3 residues: CASSLAQARGTQYF. CDR3 bases: TGTGCCAGCAGCTTAGCCCAGGCCCGGGGTACGCAGTATTTT.